This is a list of T cell receptor beta chains from one sample in a study of blood T cell repertoires in COVID-19. Method: immunoSEQ multiplex PCR; TCRdb's copy keeps in-frame clones and lacks some. The sample shows a few hundred thousand clones, 89% of them seen only once. The specimen sequenced was PBMCs or T cells enriched from blood (not recorded which). Receptors were obtained from a woman in her thirties or forties who had recovered from COVID-19. Each CDR3 is given with its conserved first and last residue. D genes are given only for firm matches. Clone size is stated in some rows and not others, as once, few, many or a class when expanded.

clone_size | d_call | j_call | v_call | cdr3_aa | cdr3_nt
- | TRBD1 | TRBJ1-2 | TRBV5-1 | CASSLDLGQGDKGYTF | TGCGCCAGCAGCTTGGATTTAGGACAGGGGGATAAGGGCTACACCTTC
- | TRBD2 | TRBJ2-1 | TRBV30 | CAWSVDTSGYYNEQFF | TGTGCCTGGAGTGTCGATACTAGCGGGTACTACAATGAGCAGTTCTTC
- | - | TRBJ2-7 | TRBV9 | CASSVGGDQSSYEQYF | TGTGCCAGCAGCGTAGGAGGCGACCAGAGCTCCTACGAGCAGTACTTC
- | TRBD1 | TRBJ2-2 | TRBV7-6 | CASSPRTGPNTGELFF | TGTGCCAGCAGCCCCAGGACAGGGCCGAACACCGGGGAGCTGTTTTTT
- | TRBD1 | TRBJ1-3 | TRBV9 | CASSVGSTQGMTGNTIYF | TGTGCCAGCAGCGTAGGATCCACACAGGGGATGACTGGAAACACCATATATTTT
- | TRBD2 | TRBJ2-1 | TRBV11-3 | CASSLPQGLAVSYNEQFF | TGTGCCAGCAGCTTACCTCAGGGACTAGCGGTCTCCTACAATGAGCAGTTCTTC
once | - | TRBJ2-1 | TRBV6-2/TRBV6-3 | CASSYSGGPLDNEQFF | TGTGCCAGCAGTTACTCGGGGGGACCCCTCGACAATGAGCAGTTCTTC
- | - | TRBJ2-1 | TRBV2 | CASSEGEVNEQFF | TGTGCCAGCAGTGAAGGCGAAGTGAATGAGCAGTTCTTC
- | - | TRBJ1-5 | TRBV3-1/TRBV3-2 | CASSQGRGGNQPQHF | TGTGCCAGCAGCCAGGGCAGGGGAGGCAATCAGCCCCAGCATTTT
- | - | TRBJ1-2 | TRBV21-1 | CASSKDPQGNYGYTF | TGTGCCAGCAGCAAAGACCCCCAGGGTAACTATGGCTACACCTTC
- | TRBD1 | TRBJ2-1 | TRBV6-4 | CASRTLEDRGCRDEQFF | TGTGCCAGCAGGACTTTGGAGGACAGGGGTTGTAGGGATGAGCAGTTCTTC
- | - | TRBJ2-3 | TRBV2 | CASKRDTDPDTQYF | TGTGCCAGCAAGAGGGATACAGACCCAGATACGCAGTATTTT
- | - | TRBJ1-1 | TRBV7-8 | CASSPRGEAFF | TGTGCCAGCAGCCCCCGGGGGGAAGCTTTCTTT
- | - | TRBJ1-6 | TRBV10-3 | CAIGSGQNYNSPLHF | TGTGCCATCGGCTCAGGGCAGAACTATAATTCACCCCTCCACTTT
- | - | TRBJ2-5 | TRBV27 | CASSLLRGWETQYF | TGTGCCAGCAGTTTATTAAGGGGATGGGAGACCCAGTACTTC
- | - | TRBJ1-5 | TRBV2 | CASQPGVVNQPQHF | TGTGCCAGCCAACCGGGAGTGGTGAATCAGCCCCAGCATTTT
- | TRBD1 | TRBJ2-2 | TRBV25-1 | CASSELRQGVTGELFF | TGTGCCAGCAGTGAGCTTCGGCAGGGGGTCACCGGGGAGCTGTTTTTT
- | - | TRBJ2-7 | TRBV2 | CASGFSGRNAYEQYF | TGTGCCAGCGGATTTTCAGGAAGAAATGCCTACGAGCAGTACTTC
- | - | TRBJ2-1 | TRBV19 | CASSHRQSQRFF | TGTGCCAGTAGCCATCGACAGTCCCAGAGGTTCTTC
- | TRBD1 | TRBJ1-1 | TRBV28 | CASSLWTGGRAFF | TGTGCCAGCAGTTTGTGGACAGGGGGCAGAGCTTTCTTT
many | - | TRBJ2-2 | TRBV3-1/TRBV3-2 | CASSPKGASGELFF | TGTGCCAGCAGCCCCAAGGGAGCGTCCGGGGAGCTGTTTTTT
once | - | TRBJ2-3 | TRBV4-1 | CASSRRELDNQGAQYF | TGCGCCAGCAGCCGCCGAGAGTTGGACAACCAGGGTGCGCAGTATTTT
- | TRBD2 | TRBJ2-3 | TRBV4-1 | CASSQYSAGEDTDTQYF | TGCGCCAGCAGCCAATACTCAGCGGGGGAGGACACAGATACGCAGTATTTT
once | TRBD1 | TRBJ1-2 | TRBV5-1 | CASSLRVGQGYGYTF | TGCGCCAGCAGCTTGCGGGTAGGACAGGGGTATGGCTACACCTTC
few | - | TRBJ1-4 | TRBV4-3 | CASSQDPSWTWKLFF | TGCGCCAGCAGCCAAGATCCCAGCTGGACTTGGAAACTGTTTTTT
- | - | TRBJ2-3 | TRBV5-1 | CASSDLARGSTDTQYF | TGCGCCAGCAGCGACCTAGCTCGGGGGTCCACAGATACGCAGTATTTT
- | TRBD1 | TRBJ2-7 | TRBV18 | CASSGTGGPDEQYF | TGTGCCAGCTCGGGGACAGGGGGCCCGGACGAGCAGTACTTC
once | - | TRBJ2-1 | TRBV15 | CATSRDVRSNEQFF | TGTGCCACCAGCAGAGATGTGCGGTCCAATGAGCAGTTCTTC
- | TRBD1 | TRBJ2-1 | TRBV7-6 | CASSSGTGGFNEQFF | TGTGCCAGCAGTTCCGGGACAGGGGGTTTCAATGAGCAGTTCTTC
- | TRBD1 | TRBJ1-4 | TRBV9 | CASSMTGLHEKLFF | TGTGCCAGCAGCATGACAGGGCTGCATGAAAAACTGTTTTTT
- | TRBD1 | TRBJ1-1 | TRBV19 | CASSWGTGLTEAFF | TGTGCCAGTAGTTGGGGGACAGGGCTCACTGAAGCTTTCTTT
- | TRBD2 | TRBJ2-5 | TRBV2 | CASSWTSGQETQYF | TGTGCCAGCAGTTGGACTAGCGGACAAGAGACCCAGTACTTC
- | TRBD2 | TRBJ2-5 | TRBV5-4 | CASRRGTSGGAQETQYF | TGTGCCAGCAGGCGGGGGACTAGCGGGGGGGCCCAAGAGACCCAGTACTTC
- | TRBD2 | TRBJ2-1 | TRBV5-1 | CASMGEGFFEQFF | TGCGCCAGCATGGGGGAGGGATTTTTTGAGCAGTTCTTC
once | TRBD1 | TRBJ2-5 | TRBV28 | CASTRRGQGEETQYF | TGTGCCAGCACCAGGCGGGGACAGGGTGAAGAGACCCAGTACTTC
few | - | TRBJ1-2 | TRBV27 | CASSLSGDGTRRLYYGYTF | TGTGCCAGCAGTTTATCAGGAGACGGAACAAGGAGGTTGTACTATGGCTACACCTTC
- | - | TRBJ1-2 | TRBV30 | CAWAEPPNYGYTF | TGTGCCTGGGCGGAGCCGCCTAACTATGGCTACACCTTC
- | - | TRBJ2-1 | TRBV7-8 | CASSRPTPQGYNEQFF | TGTGCCAGCAGCCGACCGACCCCTCAGGGGTACAATGAGCAGTTCTTC
- | - | TRBJ2-5 | TRBV7-9 | CASSLALASQETQYF | TGTGCCAGCAGCTTAGCGCTGGCATCTCAAGAGACCCAGTACTTC
- | TRBD2 | TRBJ2-3 | TRBV25-1 | CASSQYSGVSTDTQYF | TGTGCCAGCAGTCAATATAGCGGGGTCAGCACAGATACGCAGTATTTT
- | - | TRBJ1-1 | TRBV5-4 | CASSFFRERANTEAFF | TGTGCCAGCAGCTTCTTCAGGGAGCGGGCGAACACTGAAGCTTTCTTT
once | - | TRBJ1-6 | TRBV6-5 | CASSYEPNSSPLHF | TGTGCCAGCAGTTACGAGCCGAACAGTTCACCCCTCCACTTT